This entry is about one TCR beta chain. Its antigen remains undetermined. Base qualities are not provided; no much larger clone lies one nucleotide away. Including cysteine and phenylalanine, the CDR3 has 13 amino acids. CDR3 DNA only is kept here, 39 bases in frame from base 1. Trimming leaves V shorter by 6 bases and J shorter by 6 bases, with the junction holding 7 bases beyond the gene matches. The germline V gene yields MNHEY for CDR1 and SVGAGI for CDR2. This entry comes from a study of blood T cell repertoires in COVID-19 (dated by TCRdb to about 2020). In terms of the full investigation: Collaborator samples came from the United States, Italy and Spain and covered acute and convalescent phases of COVID-19. Where available, HLA class I and class II types were taken from metadata supplied by the sample provider and were not determined by assay-based typing. The repertoires were made available in a free public database intended to serve as a resource for research on the immune response to SARS-CoV-2. Subjects who had been exposed to COVID-19, were actively infected with it, or had recovered from it provided the deeply sampled blood TCRbeta repertoires that made up the dataset. The samples were drawn from the first 160 participants of the ongoing ImmuneRACE study and from over a thousand subjects provided by 6 global collaborators. The material from the prospective study consisted of cDNA or gDNA derived from T cells, B-cell-depleted T cells, or PBMCs. Nearly every sample came with metadata listing a de-identified subject ID, COVID-19 status, age in years and sex. General findings and caveats noted by the study authors: How much clinical and demographic metadata was included differed by source and by participant, and the metadata was provided uncurated.

Whole blood was collected in K2EDTA tubes by collaborating institutions according to the institutions' own protocols. For TCRbeta analysis, collaborator samples were shipped as frozen whole blood, as isolated PBMCs, or as DNA extracted from either sample type. TCRbeta CDR3 regions were amplified from genomic DNA by means of the immunoSEQ Assay, a bias-controlled multiplex PCR. The original methods were these. Within the assay, amplification of reference gene primers was used to estimate how many nucleated cells each sample contained. To quantify the absolute abundance of each unique TCRbeta CDR3 rearrangement, sequence reads were collapsed and filtered. For each sample, productive Simpson clonality was calculated as the square root of Simpson's diversity index across productive rearrangements. Drawn from immuneACCESS, this table holds only the in-frame rearrangements with V and J called that TCRdb kept. Clones are partly lost; checked studies trace under half to an unresolved V gene and leave the rest unexplained. D and trimming come from the DNA, and the V and J calls and clone size come from that table. The sample table lists over 45,000 clones, about 92% of them with a count of one. Clones ranked in the top ten supply less than 30% of the sample.

The sequence joins TRBV6-5 to TRBJ1-2; 7 bases in the middle match TRBD1. The specimen sequenced was peripheral blood. The clonotype was recovered from a woman older than 75 with acute or convalescent COVID-19. The CDR3 region has the sequence CASRSRGVDGYTF. The sequence in DNA is TGTGCCAGCAGGAGCAGGGGGGTGGATGGCTACACCTTC.